This T cell receptor (beta chain) was documented in a study of blood T cell repertoires in COVID-19. The assay was immunoSEQ multiplex PCR, and TCRdb's table has in-frame clones only and misses some. The sample comprises under 150,000 clones, 75% to 90% of which are singletons, and less than 2.5% rests with the top ten. Deletions cut 3 bases from V and 1 base from J, with 7 bases between. The CDR3 has 13 residues. Germline CDR1 SGHRS, CDR2 YFSETQ. The sample taken for sequencing was peripheral blood. J is TRBJ1-1 and V is TRBV5-1; D is unresolved. This receptor was obtained from a man aged 50 or older with active COVID-19. The DNA of the CDR3 is TGCGCCAGCAGCTACGGCGGGAACACTGAAGCTTTCTTT. Translating gives CASSYGGNTEAFF.